This T cell receptor beta chain was sequenced for a study of regulatory T cells in long-lasting Graves disease. Arm-PCR of CDR3 regions and iRepertoire HTBI primers were used to build TCR beta libraries. TCRdb redid the calling of the multiplex PCR reads with MiXCR, one entry per CDR3 protein. Counted here are 500,000 or so distinct CDR3 sequences, 15% to 20% occurring once; the ten biggest clones make up roughly an eighth. Time point here: newly diagnosed GD, antithyroid drugs for less than 3 months. Extracted RNA from PBMCs served as the source of the TCR library. This clonotype was counted ten times or more. The data were also submitted as part of a second study, on T cells in Graves' hyperthyroidism and ophthalmopathy. That source adds: Graves' hyperthyroidism qualified as stable when ophthalmopathy did not progress within 18 months. Blood also showed most of the thyroid clonotypes that were expanded above 0.001.

This TCR came from a man between 40 and 49 years old with Graves disease. This sample comprised peripheral blood mononuclear cells (PBMCs), obtained at new diagnosis, from a patient treated with antithyroid drugs.

This chain's CDR3 is CASTRLVSGQGSYNEQFF. DNA for the CDR3: TGTGCCAGCACCAGACTAGTCTCAGGCCAAGGGTCCTACAATGAGCAGTTCTTC. V and J are TRBV28 and TRBJ2-1; weak D call: TRBD2 (6 bases). The CDR3 is 18 amino acids. V lost 7 bases and J 1 base, leaving 23 bases between the germline ends. Germline lookup yields CDR1 MDHEN and CDR2 SYDVKM. The whole variable domain, remainder taken from reference TRBV28 and TRBJ2-1, is DVKVTQSSRYLVKRTGEKVFLECVQDMDHENMFWYRQDPGLGLRLIYFSYDVKMKEKGDIPEGYSVSREKKERFSLILESASTNQTSMYLCASTRLVSGQGSYNEQFFGPGTRLTVL.